The 18 T cell receptor beta chains in this list originate from one sample, sequenced in a study of cytomegalovirus exposure and HLA in healthy donors. Primers included in the PCR were 60 Vbeta and 13 Jbeta primers. Sequenced by immunoSEQ multiplex PCR; TCRdb stores in-frame clones only, minus some. The table records roughly 180,000 clones, roughly 84% of them present only once. The specimen sequenced was PBMCs. The receptor source for this set is a male donor in good health and CMV-seronegative.

V is TRBV27 and J is TRBJ1-1; maybe TRBD1 (6 bases). Trimming left V 5 bases short and J 1 base short, with 17 bases between. The CDR3 is 16 amino acids. CDR1 MNHEY and CDR2 SMNVEV come from the germline V gene (reference sequence). The CDR3, as DNA: TGTGCCAGCAGTGACTTCCAGGGGACACAGAACACTGAAGCTTTCTTT. Its protein product is CASSDFQGTQNTEAFF.

Turning to this clone: A far larger clone is a single base away, which makes a read error likely. Other DNA sequences in the same sample also yield this CDR3. The rearrangement links TRBV6-1 to TRBJ2-7, with TRBD2 identical over 9 bases. CDR3 length equals 16 residues. The V gene's germline CDR1 is MNHNS and CDR2 SASEGT. DNA of the CDR3: TGCGCCAGCAGTGAGATTCTAGCGGGGTGGCTCTACGAGCAGTACTTC. Protein sequence: CASSEILAGWLYEQYF.

This sequence joins TRBV10-3 and TRBJ1-2; 9 bases align to TRBD1. J lost 3 bases, V lost 0 bases, and 8 bases had no gene match. CDR1 is ENHRY and CDR2 is SYGVKD in the germline V gene. The CDR3 runs to 17 residues. CDR3 DNA: TGTGCCATCAGTGAGTCATTACCGGGACAGGGTGACTATGGCTACACCTTC. Its protein is CAISESLPGQGDYGYTF.

This clone was found once. The chain combines TRBV5-4 with TRBJ2-3, with 10 positions matching TRBD1. This CDR3 spans 16 amino acids. The V and J ends lost 0 bases and 4 bases, in that order; junction bases with no gene match: 5. CDR1 is SGHNT, CDR2 YYREEE, per germline (reference sequence). CDR3 DNA sequence: TGTGCCAGCAGCTTGGGGGACAGGGGTTTTGCAGATACGCAGTATTTT. Protein: CASSLGDRGFADTQYF.

Comment on this clone: A junction boundary mismatches the germline segment, possibly from a read error. J is TRBJ2-7 and V is TRBV7-9; 11 bases fit TRBD1. CDR1 SEHNR and CDR2 FQNEAQ come from the germline V gene (reference sequence). This CDR3 region has 16 residues. The DNA of the CDR3 is TGTTCCAGCAGCCCAACATCCGGGACAGGGGGACACGAGCAGTACTTC. Encoded protein: CSSSPTSGTGGHEQYF.

The chain uses TRBV11-2 and TRBJ2-3, with D hard to call. CDR3 size: 17 residues. Trimming removed 2 bases from V and 5 bases from J, with 20 bases in between. CDR1 and CDR2 from the germline V gene are SGHAT and FQNNGV. In DNA, the CDR3 is TGTGCCAGCAGCTTATTGAGTCGGCCTAGACCGGGAGATACGCAGTATTTT. It codes for CASSLLSRPRPGDTQYF. The variable domain in full, completed from reference TRBV11-2 and TRBJ2-3, reads EAGVAQSPRYKIIEKRQSVAFWCNPISGHATLYWYQQILGQGPKLLIQFQNNGVVDDSQLPKDRFSAERLKGVDSTLKIQPAKLEDSAVYLCASSLLSRPRPGDTQYFGPGTRLTVL.

The CDR3 is CSVEGQGNGYTF. CDR3 in DNA: TGCAGCGTTGAAGGCCAGGGGAATGGCTACACCTTC. The rearrangement links TRBV29-1 to TRBJ1-2; tentatively, D is TRBD1 (6 bases). Between the trimmed V and J ends, which lost 1 base and 6 bases, there was a span of 9 bases. Germline loops: CDR1 SQVTM, CDR2 ANQGSEA. The CDR3 totals 12 residues.

The chain combines TRBV2 with TRBJ2-5, with 9 bases matching TRBD1. The V and J ends lost 3 bases and 4 bases, in that order; junction bases with no gene match: 9. The CDR3 loop spans 16 amino acids. Germline assignment: CDR1 SNHLY and CDR2 FYNNEI. CDR3 sequence reads: CASSEPPGQGRETQYF. The CDR3 nucleotides are TGTGCCAGCAGTGAGCCGCCAGGACAGGGGCGAGAGACCCAGTACTTC.

V gene TRBV23-1 combines with J gene TRBJ1-3, with a possible D match to TRBD1 (6 bases). TRBV23-1 is flagged as an ORF with uncertain function. The CDR3 has 15 residues. V was trimmed by 8 bases and J by 0 bases, leaving 14 bases between them. The CDR3: CASGKDSRSGNTIYF. CDR3 nucleotides: TGCGCCAGCGGCAAGGACAGCCGCTCTGGAAACACCATATATTTT.

The sample holds a few counts of this clone. The chain carries TRBV19 and TRBJ1-1; D is possibly TRBD1 (6 bases). The CDR3 runs 13 residues. The V gene's germline CDR1 is LNHDA and CDR2 SQIVND (reference sequence). V lost 4 bases and J 9 bases, leaving 15 bases between the germline ends. The CDR3 spells CASSTWDKGKAFF. CDR3 DNA sequence: TGTGCCAGTAGTACTTGGGACAAGGGAAAAGCTTTCTTT.

The chain carries TRBV19 and TRBJ1-1; 8 bases map to TRBD1. Germline CDR1 reads LNHDA; CDR2 reads SQIVND (reference sequence). V was pared by 3 bases and J by 1 base, with 7 bases of the junction left unmatched. This CDR3 is 16 amino acids long. The CDR3 loop is CASSISPGTGNTEAFF. The CDR3 coding sequence is TGTGCCAGTAGTATTTCTCCCGGGACAGGGAACACTGAAGCTTTCTTT.

V gene TRBV7-3 combines with J gene TRBJ2-2; D call uncertain. Trimming removed 3 bases from V and 6 bases from J, with 8 bases in between. Germline V gives CDR1 SGHTA, CDR2 FQGTGA. This CDR3 is built from 13 residues. The CDR3 sequence is CASSLVLAGELFF. CDR3 nucleotides: TGTGCCAGCAGCTTGGTGCTAGCCGGGGAGCTGTTTTTT.

On this clone: At the DNA level, this CDR3 is encoded by other sequences in the same sample as well. V usage is TRBV18 and J usage is TRBJ2-3, with a weak D call TRBD2 (5 bases). Deletions cut 2 bases from V and 3 bases from J, with 9 bases between. CDR1 and CDR2 (germline): KGHSH, LQKENI. The CDR3 loop spans 14 amino acids. CDR3 sequence reads: CASSPSGVTDTQYF. The CDR3 bases are TGTGCCAGCTCACCATCCGGGGTAACAGATACGCAGTATTTT.

The chain is built from TRBV5-4 and TRBJ2-7, with 11 bases identical to TRBD1. The V gene end was trimmed by 4 bases and the J gene end by 3 bases; junction bases not matched to a gene: 3. The germline CDR1 and CDR2 sequences are SGHNT and YYREEE (reference sequence). The CDR3 extends over 14 amino acids. The CDR3 is CASSPGQGVYEQYF. The CDR3 bases are TGTGCCAGCAGCCCGGGACAGGGGGTCTACGAGCAGTACTTC.

In this sample, this clone turned up once. J is TRBJ1-1 and V is TRBV5-1; 9 bases map to TRBD1. In germline, CDR1 is SGHRS, CDR2 YFSETQ. V lost 4 bases to trimming and J lost 1 base; unmatched junction nucleotides: 5. This CDR3 is built from 15 residues. CDR3 residues: CASSADRGKNTEAFF. The CDR3 DNA reads TGCGCCAGCAGCGCGGACAGGGGTAAGAACACTGAAGCTTTCTTT.

The gene calls are TRBV2 and TRBJ2-7; the match to TRBD2 covers 14 bases. Germline loops: CDR1 SNHLY, CDR2 FYNNEI. CDR3 length: 16 residues. The J segment lost 6 bases and the V segment lost 6 bases, leaving 10 bases of the junction unmatched. CDR3 region: CASRPPGLAGVSEQYF. CDR3 bases: TGTGCCAGCAGGCCCCCGGGACTAGCGGGAGTCTCCGAGCAGTACTTC.

The chain's CDR3 is CASSPGGSGNTIYF. The DNA for the CDR3 is TGTGCCAGCTCACCCGGGGGCTCTGGAAACACCATATATTTT. This chain uses TRBV18 with TRBJ1-3; D possibly corresponds to TRBD1 (5 bases). There are 14 residues in the CDR3. Deletions cut 3 bases from V and 0 bases from J, with 6 bases between. From germline, CDR1 is KGHSH and CDR2 LQKENI.

The rearrangement joins TRBV6-1 to TRBJ2-3; 8 nucleotides line up with TRBD2. J lost 7 bases, V lost 6 bases, and 12 bases had no gene match. Per the germline V gene, CDR1 is MNHNS and CDR2 is SASEGT. The CDR3 is 15 residues long. The CDR3 nucleotides are TGTGCCAGCAGGCCGCAAGAGCGGGAGCGAAATACGCAGTATTTT. Its protein product is CASRPQERERNTQYF.